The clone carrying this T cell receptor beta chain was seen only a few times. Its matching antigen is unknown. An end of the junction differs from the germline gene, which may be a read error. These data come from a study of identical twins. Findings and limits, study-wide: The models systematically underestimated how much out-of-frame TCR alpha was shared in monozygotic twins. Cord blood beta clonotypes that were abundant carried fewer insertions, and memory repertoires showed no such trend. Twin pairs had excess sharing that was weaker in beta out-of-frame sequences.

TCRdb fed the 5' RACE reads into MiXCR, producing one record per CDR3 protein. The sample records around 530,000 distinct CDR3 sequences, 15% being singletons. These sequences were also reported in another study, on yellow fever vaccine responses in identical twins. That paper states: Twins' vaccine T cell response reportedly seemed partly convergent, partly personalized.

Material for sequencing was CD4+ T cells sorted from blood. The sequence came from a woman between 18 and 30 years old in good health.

The CDR3 nucleotides read TGTGCCAGCAGCTTAGATTTTGACGGTCCCTATGAGCAGTACTTC. Translated, it gives CASSLDFDGPYEQYF. This chain joins TRBV7-2 and TRBJ2-7; D is unclear. The CDR3 is made up of 15 amino acids. Per germline, CDR1 SGHTA and CDR2 FQGNSA.